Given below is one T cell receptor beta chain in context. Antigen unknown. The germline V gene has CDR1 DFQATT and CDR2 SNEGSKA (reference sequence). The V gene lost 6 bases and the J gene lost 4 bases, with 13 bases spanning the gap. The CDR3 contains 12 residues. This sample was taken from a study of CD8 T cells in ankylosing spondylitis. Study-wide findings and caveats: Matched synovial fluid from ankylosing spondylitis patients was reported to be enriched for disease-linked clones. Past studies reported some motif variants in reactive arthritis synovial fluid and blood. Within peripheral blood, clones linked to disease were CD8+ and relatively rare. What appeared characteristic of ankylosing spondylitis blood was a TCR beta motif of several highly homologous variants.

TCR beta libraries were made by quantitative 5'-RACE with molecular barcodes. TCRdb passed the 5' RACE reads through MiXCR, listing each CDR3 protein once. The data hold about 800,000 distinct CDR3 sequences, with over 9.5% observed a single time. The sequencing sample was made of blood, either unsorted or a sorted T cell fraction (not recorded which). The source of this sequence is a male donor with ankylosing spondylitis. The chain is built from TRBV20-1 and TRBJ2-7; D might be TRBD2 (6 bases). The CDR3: CSASTSFYEQYF. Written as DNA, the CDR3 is TGCAGTGCCTCGACTAGTTTTTACGAGCAGTACTTC.